This entry describes one T cell receptor beta chain. Its specificity is not known. Treatment in this sample: approximately 11-day PBMC culture with coronavirus spike peptide pools or control peptides (ViraFEST assay). The data stem from a study of vaccination and CD4 T cells after COVID-19. Findings and caveats of the study: SARS-CoV-2-reactive clonotypes showed a nonsignificant median rise from roughly 21 to 40. Convalescent patients displayed spike mono-reactivity in 304 of 307 vaccine-specific clones.

CD4+ T cells that had been cultured provided DNA sequenced with the Oncomine TCR Beta short-read assay. Each CDR3 protein is one row after TCRdb ran MiXCR on the PCR reads. This table has a few thousand distinct CDR3 sequences, 71% appearing once. The CDR3 is 12 residues long. V lost 4 bases and J lost 4, with 10 bases in between. CDR1 is GTSNPN and CDR2 is SVGIG in the germline V gene (reference sequence). The receptor comes from a human donor who had recovered from COVID-19. This chain uses TRBV30 with TRBJ1-1, with D perhaps matching TRBD1 (5 bases). The sample comprised CD4+ T cells from blood, cultured in vitro. This chain's CDR3 is CAWKDQGTEAFF. DNA for the CDR3: TGTGCCTGGAAGGACCAGGGCACTGAAGCTTTCTTT. Supplemented by reference TRBV30 and TRBJ1-1, the full variable domain reads SQTIHQWPATLVQPVGSPLSLECTVEGTSNPNLYWYRQAAGRGLQLLFYSVGIGQISSEVPQNLSASRPQDRQFILSSKKLLLSDSGFYLCAWKDQGTEAFFGQGTRLTVV.